Listed here are 5 T cell receptor beta chains from one sample, sequenced in a study of blood T cell repertoires in COVID-19. The table came from immunoSEQ multiplex PCR; TCRdb's copy has only in-frame clones and leaves some out. The top ten hold about 5% of the sample, which has tens of thousands of clones, roughly 84% seen once. The sample comprised peripheral blood. These receptors came from a woman of 80 years or more with acute or convalescent COVID-19.

V usage is TRBV7-8 and J usage is TRBJ1-5, with D possibly matching TRBD1 (6 bases). Germline V CDR1 and CDR2: SGHVS, FQNEAQ. V was clipped by 5 bases and J by 2 bases, with 7 bases between them. The CDR3 length is 13 residues. The CDR3 region has the DNA TGTGCCAGCAGCGAGGGGGGCAATCAGCCCCAGCATTTT. Its protein is CASSEGGNQPQHF.

CDR3 residues: CASSLSQAGGRKLFF. As DNA, the CDR3 is TGTGCCAGCAGTTTATCGCAGGCAGGGGGGCGAAAACTGTTTTTT. The rearrangement joins TRBV27 to TRBJ1-4, with 7 nucleotides matching TRBD1. Germline V gene data show CDR1 as MNHEY and CDR2 as SMNVEV (reference sequence). Trimming removed 0 bases from V and 10 bases from J; junction bases left unmatched: 8. The CDR3 is 15 amino acids.

The chain employs TRBV6-5 and TRBJ2-1, with 8 nucleotides matching TRBD1. This CDR3 is 15 amino acids long. Losses at the gene ends were 5 bases for V and 5 bases for J; bases not matched to a gene: 8. The germline gives CDR1 MNHEY, CDR2 SVGAGI. CDR3 amino acids: CASSPGGGRHNEQFF. DNA of the CDR3: TGTGCCAGCAGTCCAGGGGGCGGCCGCCACAATGAGCAGTTCTTC.

The chain uses TRBV7-2 and TRBJ1-2; D remains unclear. Trimming cost V 5 bases and J 4 bases, with 17 bases left between them. The CDR3 contains 15 residues. From germline, CDR1 is SGHTA and CDR2 FQGNSA. The CDR3 loop is CASSHNRGSLYGYTF. The CDR3 DNA reads TGTGCCAGCAGCCACAATCGTGGCTCTCTCTATGGCTACACCTTC.

This clone was observed once. This rearrangement joins TRBV5-8 to TRBJ1-5, with 7 bases identical to TRBD1. Germline V CDR1 and CDR2: SGHTS, YDEGEE. The CDR3 spans 15 residues. The V and J ends lost 4 bases and 3 bases, in that order; junction bases with no gene match: 7. The CDR3 bases are TGTGCCAGCAGCCCCGGGACAGCTTACAATCAGCCCCAGCATTTT. Its translation is CASSPGTAYNQPQHF.